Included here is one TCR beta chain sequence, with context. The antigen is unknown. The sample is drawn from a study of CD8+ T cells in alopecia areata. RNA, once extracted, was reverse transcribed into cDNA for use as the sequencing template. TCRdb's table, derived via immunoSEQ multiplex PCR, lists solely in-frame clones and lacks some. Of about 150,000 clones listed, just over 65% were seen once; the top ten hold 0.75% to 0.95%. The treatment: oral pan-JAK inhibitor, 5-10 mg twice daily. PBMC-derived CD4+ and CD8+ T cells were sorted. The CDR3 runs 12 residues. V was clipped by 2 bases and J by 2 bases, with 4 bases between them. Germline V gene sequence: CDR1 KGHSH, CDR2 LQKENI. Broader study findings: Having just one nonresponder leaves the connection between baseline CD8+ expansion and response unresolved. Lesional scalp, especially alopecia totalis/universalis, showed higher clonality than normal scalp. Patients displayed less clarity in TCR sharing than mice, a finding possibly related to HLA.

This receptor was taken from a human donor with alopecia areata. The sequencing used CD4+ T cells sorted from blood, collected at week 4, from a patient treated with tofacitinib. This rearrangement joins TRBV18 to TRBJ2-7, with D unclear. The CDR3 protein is CASSPTAYEQYF. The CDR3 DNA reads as TGTGCCAGCTCACCAACGGCCTACGAGCAGTACTTC.